Shown below are 6 T cell receptor beta chains from a single sample sequenced in a study of a mutant IDH1 vaccine in newly diagnosed glioma. No antigen is known for these receptors. Time point: week 35, safety follow-up. In every dose of vaccine, 300 ug of mutant IDH1 20-mer peptide was given alongside topical imiquimod. Libraries were prepared by immunoSEQ multiplex PCR; TCRdb keeps only in-frame clonotypes and omits some of them. The sample shows about 64,000 clones, about 74% of them seen only once. This specimen was PBMCs, taken from a glioma patient whose treatment included an IDH1 peptide vaccine. The receptors were sampled from a man aged 50-59 years with glioma.

J is TRBJ2-1 and V is TRBV9, with D unclear. Germline CDR1 is SGDLS and CDR2 is YYNGEE. This CDR3 has 13 residues. The germline V and J ends were trimmed by 0 bases and 8 bases, with 9 bases remaining between them. The CDR3: CASSVEGYDEQFF. For the CDR3, the DNA is TGTGCCAGCAGCGTAGAAGGGTATGATGAGCAGTTCTTC.

J is TRBJ1-5 and V is TRBV7-9; D call uncertain. The germline V gene encodes CDR1 SEHNR and CDR2 FQNEAQ (reference sequence). The CDR3 is 16 amino acids. The germline V and J ends were trimmed by 3 bases and 11 bases, with 23 bases remaining between them. CDR3 loop: CASSLPPSETQGSQHF. CDR3 nucleotide sequence: TGTGCCAGCAGCTTGCCCCCGTCTGAGACCCAAGGGTCCCAGCATTTT. Combining the CDR3 with reference TRBV7-9 and TRBJ1-5 gives the whole variable domain DTGVSQNPRHKITKRGQNVTFRCDPISEHNRLYWYRQTLGQGPEFLTYFQNEAQLEKSRLLSDRFSAERPKGSFSTLEIQRTEQGDSAMYLCASSLPPSETQGSQHFGDGTRLSIL.

There are a few counts of this clone. This chain uses TRBV30 with TRBJ1-3; D may be TRBD1 (5 bases). The CDR3 has 13 residues. The germline V gene encodes CDR1 GTSNPN and CDR2 SVGIG (reference sequence). Trimming shortened V by 4 bases and J by 7 bases, and 14 bases separated the two germline ends. The DNA for the CDR3 is TGTGCCTGGAAGGGCAGGGCACTGAACACCATATATTTT. This codes for CAWKGRALNTIYF.

Here the CDR3 DNA reads TGTGCCAGCAGCCCTAGGGGAGTAGCGGGGGAGTCCTACAATGAGCAGTTCTTC. Protein sequence: CASSPRGVAGESYNEQFF. This chain joins TRBV7-2 and TRBJ2-1, with 9 bases identical to TRBD2. This CDR3 has 18 amino acids. The J segment lost 1 base and the V segment lost 5 bases, leaving 12 bases of the junction unmatched. CDR1 is SGHTA, CDR2 FQGNSA, per germline.

The chain joins TRBV30 to TRBJ2-7, with D possibly TRBD2 on 7 matching bases. V dropped 2 bases and J dropped 2 bases, with 13 bases sitting between them. The CDR3 totals 14 residues. Germline CDR1 reads GTSNPN; CDR2 reads SVGIG (reference sequence). The CDR3 loop reads CAWSRGGGPYEQYF. As DNA, the CDR3 is TGTGCCTGGAGTAGGGGAGGGGGACCCTACGAGCAGTACTTC.

This clone was counted once. The chain employs TRBV7-9 and TRBJ2-1, with D unclear. CDR1 and CDR2 (germline): SEHNR, FQNEAQ (reference sequence). V gave up 5 bases and J gave up 6 bases, with 14 bases separating them. CDR3 length: 14 amino acids. The chain's CDR3 is CASSLRAETNEQFF. The CDR3 DNA is TGTGCCAGCAGCCTCCGTGCGGAGACCAATGAGCAGTTCTTC.